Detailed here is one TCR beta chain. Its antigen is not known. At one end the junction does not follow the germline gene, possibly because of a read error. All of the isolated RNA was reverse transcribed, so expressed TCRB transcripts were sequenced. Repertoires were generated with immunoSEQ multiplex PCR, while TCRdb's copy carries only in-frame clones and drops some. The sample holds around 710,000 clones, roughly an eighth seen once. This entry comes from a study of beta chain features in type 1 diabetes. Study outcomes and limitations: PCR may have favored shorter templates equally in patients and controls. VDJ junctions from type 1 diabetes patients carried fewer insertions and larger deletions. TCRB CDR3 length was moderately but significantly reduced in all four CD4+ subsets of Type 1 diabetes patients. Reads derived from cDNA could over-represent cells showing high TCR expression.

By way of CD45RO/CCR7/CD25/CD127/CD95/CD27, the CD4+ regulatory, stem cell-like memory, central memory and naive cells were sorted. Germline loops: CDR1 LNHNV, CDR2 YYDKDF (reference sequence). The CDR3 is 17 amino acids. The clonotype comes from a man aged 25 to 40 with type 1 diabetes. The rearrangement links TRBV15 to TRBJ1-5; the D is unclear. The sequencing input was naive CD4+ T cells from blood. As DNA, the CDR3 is TGTGCCACCAGCAGAGATCGGGCGGCACGCAATAATCACCCCCAGCATTTT. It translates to CATSRDRAARNNHPQHF.